These 17 T cell receptor beta chains came from one sample sequenced in a study of T-cell reconstitution after alpha-beta-depleted transplantation in children. Preparation of the TCRbeta library used unique molecular identifiers. TCRdb fed the PCR reads into MiXCR, producing one record per CDR3 protein. The sample lists more than 250,000 distinct CDR3 sequences; 9.9% were seen once. The sample consisted of PBMCs from the stem cell graft donor, taken from the stem cell graft. The source of these receptors is a human donor who donated a stem cell graft to a child with SCID.

Ten or more counts support this clonotype. Written as DNA, the CDR3 is TGTGCCAGCAGACCGGGACAGGGATTGTTGGAGACCCAGTACTTC. Translation gives CASRPGQGLLETQYF. J is TRBJ2-5 and V is TRBV6-5; TRBD1 agrees at 9 bases. Germline CDR1 reads MNHEY; CDR2 reads SVGAGI. The CDR3 consists of 15 residues. V lost 6 bases to trimming and J lost 5 bases; unmatched junction nucleotides: 10.

Ten or more counts support this clonotype. The J gene is TRBJ1-5, the V gene TRBV4-1; D possibly corresponds to TRBD1 (5 bases). The CDR3 has 15 amino acids. Per germline, CDR1 MGHRA and CDR2 YSYEKL. V was trimmed by 0 bases and J by 5 bases, leaving 11 bases between them. As DNA, the CDR3 is TGCGCCAGCAGCCAAGATAGGGGTTCCCATCAGCCCCAGCATTTT. Protein: CASSQDRGSHQPQHF.

This clonotype was counted at least ten times. The chain links TRBV27 to TRBJ2-3; D is tentatively TRBD1 or TRBD2 (5 bases each). V lost 5 bases, J lost 3 bases, and 15 bases lay in between. The CDR3 runs to 15 residues. Germline V lookup: CDR1 MNHEY, CDR2 SMNVEV (reference sequence). CDR3 amino acids: CASSRNPGPTDTQYF. The CDR3, as DNA: TGTGCCAGCAGTCGAAACCCGGGACCAACAGATACGCAGTATTTT.

This clonotype was detected a few times. V gene TRBV2 combines with J gene TRBJ2-3, with D possibly being TRBD2 (7 bases). Trimming pared 2 bases from V and 2 bases from J, leaving 17 bases between. The CDR3 is made up of 17 amino acids. Germline-derived CDR1 and CDR2 are SNHLY and FYNNEI. For the CDR3, the DNA is TGTGCCAGCAGTGAACGGGCCGGGGGGCGAAACACAGATACGCAGTATTTT. Translated, it gives CASSERAGGRNTDTQYF.

This clonotype was counted once. The V gene is TRBV2, the J gene TRBJ2-2, with D perhaps matching TRBD1 (5 bases). CDR3 length: 16 amino acids. V lost 6 bases, J lost 3 bases, and 17 bases lay in between. The V gene's germline CDR1 is SNHLY and CDR2 FYNNEI. This chain's CDR3 is CASSNQGLPDTGELFF. As DNA, the CDR3 is TGTGCCAGCAGCAACCAGGGCCTACCTGACACCGGGGAGCTGTTTTTT.

This chain links TRBV20-1 with TRBJ2-5; D remains ambiguous. The germline CDR1 and CDR2 sequences are DFQATT and SNEGSKA (reference sequence). Trimming left V 1 base short and J 4 bases short, with 10 bases between. The CDR3 has 13 amino acids. CDR3 sequence reads: CSARGPALETQYF. Written as DNA, the CDR3 is TGCAGTGCTAGAGGGCCGGCCCTAGAGACCCAGTACTTC.

This clonotype was seen repeatedly, ten times or more. The chain uses TRBV6-5 and TRBJ2-2; TRBD1 matches at 8 bases. The CDR3 contains 15 residues. V shed 0 bases, J shed 6 bases, and the junction held 3 bases outside the gene matches. Germline CDR1 is MNHEY and CDR2 is SVGAGI. This chain's CDR3 is CASSYSTGEAGELFF. The CDR3 nucleotides read TGTGCCAGCAGTTACTCGACAGGGGAGGCCGGGGAGCTGTTTTTT.

The chain joins TRBV10-3 to TRBJ2-7; D perhaps matches TRBD1 (6 bases). From germline, CDR1 is ENHRY and CDR2 SYGVKD. The CDR3 is 14 residues long. The V gene lost 10 bases and the J gene lost 2 bases, with 18 bases spanning the gap. CDR3 coding DNA: TGTGCCAGCAGGGGCGACGGCTACACCTACGAGCAGTACTTC. Residues: CASRGDGYTYEQYF.

This chain uses TRBV7-9 with TRBJ2-1; D unresolved. Germline V lookup: CDR1 SEHNR, CDR2 FQNEAQ (reference sequence). V lost 5 bases and J lost 0, with 11 bases in between. The CDR3 runs to 15 residues. CDR3 in amino acids: CASSDTPSSYNEQFF. In nucleotides, the CDR3 is TGTGCCAGCAGCGACACACCGAGCTCCTACAATGAGCAGTTCTTC.

This clonotype has only a few counts. The rearrangement links TRBV6-1 to TRBJ2-1, with a weak D call TRBD2 (6 bases). Germline V CDR1 and CDR2: MNHNS, SASEGT. The CDR3 has 14 amino acids. V was shortened by 5 bases and J by 10 bases, with 18 bases between the two germline ends. DNA for the CDR3: TGTGCCAGCAGTCTCCCCGGGTTTGCGGGGGAGCAGTTCTTC. Translating gives CASSLPGFAGEQFF.

There are many counts of this clonotype. This chain joins TRBV28 and TRBJ2-7; D remains ambiguous. This CDR3 region has 16 residues. V was trimmed by 0 bases and J by 0 bases, leaving 12 bases between them. The germline gives CDR1 MDHEN, CDR2 SYDVKM. CDR3 nucleotides: TGTGCCAGCAGTTTATGGGGGATGACTGGCTCCTACGAGCAGTACTTC. Translated: CASSLWGMTGSYEQYF.

In its sample, this clonotype was seen many times. The J gene is TRBJ2-3, the V gene TRBV21-1; TRBD1, the table's D call, was not compared with the DNA. TRBV21-1 is tagged as a pseudogene. This CDR3 region has 14 residues. The CDR3 DNA reads as TGTGCCAGCAGCATCAGGGGGCGCACAGATACGCAGTATTTT. Its protein is CASSIRGRTDTQYF.

This clonotype was seen more than once but under ten times. V and J are TRBV20-1 and TRBJ2-3, with D uncertain. Germline assignment: CDR1 DFQATT and CDR2 SNEGSKA (reference sequence). The CDR3 runs 14 residues. Trimming removed 4 bases from V and 0 bases from J, with 11 bases in between. CDR3 sequence reads: CSATGRISTDTQYF. The CDR3, as DNA: TGCAGTGCTACCGGGCGGATTAGCACAGATACGCAGTATTTT.

The rearrangement uses TRBV25-1 and TRBJ2-7, with TRBD1 matching over 7 bases. Trimming removed 3 bases from V and 3 bases from J; junction bases left unmatched: 5. CDR3 length: 14 amino acids. From germline, CDR1 is MGHDK and CDR2 SYGVNS. The CDR3 spells CASSDATGYYEQYF. The DNA of the CDR3 is TGTGCCAGCAGTGACGCGACAGGGTACTACGAGCAGTACTTC.

This clonotype has only a few counts. The chain has TRBV3-1 and TRBJ2-7; TRBD1 is a possible D gene (7 bases). Germline CDR1 is LGHDT and CDR2 is YNNKEL (reference sequence). There are 14 residues in the CDR3. Trimming cost V 4 bases and J 10 bases, with 20 bases left between them. The CDR3 DNA follows: TGTGCCAGCAGCCCGGCGGACAGGAGGGGGATTCAGTACTTC. Its protein product is CASSPADRRGIQYF.

This clonotype was detected a few times. This sequence joins TRBV5-5 and TRBJ2-5; tentative D call: TRBD1 (6 bases). This CDR3 comprises 15 residues. Germline CDR1 reads SGHKS; CDR2 reads YYEKEE (reference sequence). V was clipped by 4 bases and J by 5 bases, with 18 bases between them. The DNA of the CDR3 is TGTGCCAGCAGCCAATCGACAGGCCCGGGGGAGACCCAGTACTTC. Translating gives CASSQSTGPGETQYF.

This clonotype was picked up many times. Written as DNA, the CDR3 is TGCAGTGCTAGTACAGATACGCAGTATTTT. Protein sequence: CSASTDTQYF. V gene TRBV20-1 combines with J gene TRBJ2-3; D gene uncertain. Germline V gene sequence: CDR1 DFQATT, CDR2 SNEGSKA (reference sequence). CDR3 length: 10 residues. V lost 3 bases and J lost 3, with 1 base in between.